A selection of T cell receptor beta chains follows, all from one sample in a study of T cell repertoires in cytomegalovirus infection. The antigens of these receptors remain unknown. One entry per CDR3 protein results from TCRdb running MiXCR on the reads. Of approximately 110,000 distinct CDR3 sequences listed, around 28% are singletons. Sequencing was performed on CD8+ T cells from cultured PBMCs, taken from culture after CMV antigen stimulation. All receptors come from a human donor in good health (CMV status not recorded). Some clones in this sample may be carry-over from other donors' samples. Both conserved end residues are trimmed from each CDR3.

v_gene: TRBV6-1
CDR3aa: ASRTGSYEQY

v_gene: TRBV27
CDR3aa: ATRQGHNQPQH

v_gene: TRBV4-3
CDR3aa: ASSLGDYYTDTQY

v_gene: TRBV2
CDR3aa: ASSQQGANTEAF

v_gene: TRBV27
CDR3aa: ASSLEASGRVTDTQY

v_gene: TRBV12-3/TRBV12-4
CDR3aa: ASNPGTVGEQY

v_gene: TRBV7-9
CDR3aa: ASSSGGDTQY

v_gene: TRBV7-1
CDR3aa: ASSETGVEQF

v_gene: TRBV5-1
CDR3aa: ASNRVSDQETQY

v_gene: TRBV7-9
CDR3aa: ASSLAVLDEQY

v_gene: TRBV11-2
CDR3aa: ASSPRDYNEQF

v_gene: TRBV6-8
CDR3aa: ASTSQGLNYGYT

v_gene: TRBV27
CDR3aa: ASSEGYGYT

v_gene: TRBV28
CDR3aa: ASRVSTYEQY

v_gene: TRBV20-1
CDR3aa: SARGDPSSYNEQF

v_gene: TRBV24-1
CDR3aa: ATSEGLAGGLDEQF

v_gene: TRBV4-1
CDR3aa: ASSQGGLVVAPSF

v_gene: TRBV7-2
CDR3aa: ASSFITGDTEAF

v_gene: TRBV12-3/TRBV12-4
CDR3aa: ASSVGRAEAF

v_gene: TRBV5-1
CDR3aa: ARLTGDQPQH

v_gene: TRBV6-8
CDR3aa: ASSLTGRFNEQF

v_gene: TRBV4-1
CDR3aa: ASSQVEWGGETQY

v_gene: TRBV6-1
CDR3aa: ASSPQGQGHTQY

v_gene: TRBV5-1
CDR3aa: ASSLGVTATSGNTIY

v_gene: TRBV4-2
CDR3aa: ASSQGQNTEAF

v_gene: TRBV20-1
CDR3aa: SARGGEKLF

v_gene: TRBV6-5
CDR3aa: ASSYGLMRDTRMNTEAF

v_gene: TRBV7-6
CDR3aa: ASSQEAGMGETQY

v_gene: TRBV15
CDR3aa: ATSSTNGQTRSYEQY

v_gene: TRBV20-1
CDR3aa: SAHMGSNNQPQH

v_gene: TRBV6-8
CDR3aa: ASTTGAITGELF

v_gene: TRBV27
CDR3aa: ASSWTESTEAF

v_gene: TRBV12-3/TRBV12-4
CDR3aa: ASSLYLSDISNYGYT

v_gene: TRBV7-6
CDR3aa: ASSLQQYYEQY

v_gene: TRBV6-5
CDR3aa: ASSYSRGGDGYT

v_gene: TRBV4-1
CDR3aa: ASSQEGFSNQPQH

v_gene: TRBV10-3
CDR3aa: AISAPGGGSYNEQF

v_gene: TRBV7-9
CDR3aa: ASSSSGTGSTGELF

v_gene: TRBV7-9
CDR3aa: ASSLEGGAGVYEQF

v_gene: TRBV28
CDR3aa: ASRLASGSLYEQY

v_gene: TRBV20-1
CDR3aa: SAIGLAGGQDTQY

v_gene: TRBV20-1
CDR3aa: SAKVSFQGMRDSPLH

v_gene: TRBV7-6
CDR3aa: ASSSPTGPYEQY

v_gene: TRBV6-2/TRBV6-3
CDR3aa: ASGLQGYTEAF

v_gene: TRBV5-1
CDR3aa: ASSPGQGAIATNEKLF

v_gene: TRBV5-5
CDR3aa: ASSLGLARNEQF

v_gene: TRBV7-2
CDR3aa: ASSLEAGIYYGYT

v_gene: TRBV30
CDR3aa: AWKNSGLTTDTQY